The entry below describes one T cell receptor beta chain. Its antigen is unknown. Per germline, CDR1 SGHDT and CDR2 YYEEEE. The CDR3 spans 13 residues. V was shortened by 1 base and J by 5 bases, with 8 bases between the two germline ends. These data are taken from a study of human thymus T cells. General observations from the study: V and J genes seemed to be used with bias in thymic and blood repertoires. The related literature has documented a marked overlap of thymic repertoires among unrelated individuals.

The repertoire was sequenced with immunoSEQ multiplex PCR; TCRdb's copy has only in-frame clones and lacks some. The table has 78,000 or so clones, approximately 96% seen once. Thymus tissue was removed during corrective cardiac surgery. Infants, healthy and Finnish, who were having corrective surgery for congenital heart defects served as donors. This receptor was identified in a boy younger than two with a congenital heart defect but otherwise immunologically healthy. The chain is built from TRBV5-6 and TRBJ2-3; D is unclear. The sequenced sample consisted of thymus tissue. CDR3 DNA sequence: TGTGCCAGCAGCTTGCGTGGCGGAGATACGCAGTATTTT. It encodes CASSLRGGDTQYF.